This entry concerns a single T cell receptor beta chain. The target of this receptor is not known. No per-base quality is available; no much larger clone lies one base away. These reads were obtained on an Illumina NovaSeq 6000. Synthesis of TCR cDNA relied on 5'RACE template switching, a step that introduced a universal primer site along with unique molecular identifiers. Priming for cDNA synthesis came from both the TCR alpha and TCR beta constant segments. Library amplification used two PCR steps, and the second PCR step added sample barcodes and sequencing adapters. Sequencing of libraries was done on Illumina HiSeq 2500 (2x100 bp) or NovaSeq (2x150 bp). Per the authors' processing: MIGEC handled demultiplexing of reads and collapsing into UMI consensus sequences, while MiXCR performed V(D)J alignment. Using edgeR on replicate PBMC samples, clonotypes were called vaccine-responding if FDR was below 0.01 and the log2 fold change was above 5 up to day 15. CD4 or CD8 identity was assigned to each bulk clonotype according to whether the clonotype was present at higher abundance in the sequenced CD4 repertoire or the sequenced CD8 repertoire. TCRdb redid the processing of the public reads, applying fastp at Q25 and MiXCR, and retained in-frame beta chains. Rows matching on CDR3 protein sequence are summarized as one entry with the most common DNA and genes. The V and J calls were not made by the authors but by TCRdb's processing. The sample includes approximately 150,000 distinct CDR3 sequences, with 9.3% observed a single time. Roughly 33% of the sample goes to the ten largest clones.

V sheds 0 bases and J sheds 6 bases, leaving 9 bases between their ends. For CDR1 and CDR2, the germline V gene lists LGHNA and YSLEER. From the cysteine up to the phenylalanine, the CDR3 has a length of 13 residues. The only DNA kept is the CDR3, 39 bases in frame from the first base. The data are from a study of T cells after yellow fever vaccination (dated by TCRdb to about 2019). Study-level background: The SMART-Seq v4 Ultra Low Input RNA kit was used to prepare libraries from fractions with low cell numbers. The cohort comprised two healthy male donors, one aged 18 to 30 and one aged 30 to 40 years. Blood was drawn at multiple timepoints before and after primary and secondary immunization, with bulk PBMC replicates and cell subsets isolated. Bulk TCR alpha and beta repertoires were sequenced longitudinally to track T-cell clones before and after primary and booster YFV17D yellow fever vaccination. Overall study results and their limits: A small fraction of clonotypes showed up in both the CD4 and CD8 compartments, probably as a result of convergent recombination. Computational filtering was required because FACS-sorted repertoires could contain abundant contaminating clonotypes from the bulk population. Compared with the primary T-cell response, the secondary T-cell response was faster but weaker, reaching its peak on day 5 rather than on day 15. After the booster, most clones that had expanded after primary vaccination were detected again (around 96% of CD4 and around nine tenths of CD8), suggesting broad maintenance of memory. Only a couple of donors were included in the study, so the extent to which the findings can be generalized is limited.

The treatment or condition label for this specimen denotes: live attenuated yellow fever vaccine strain. A standard Ficoll-Paque protocol was used to isolate PBMCs from peripheral blood. CD4 and CD8 T-cell fractions were isolated with Dynabeads CD4 and CD8 positive selection kits. RNA was extracted with TriZol from bulk PBMCs, CD4 and CD8 fractions, and dextramer-positive and dextramer-negative fractions. Sequencing used CD8+ T cells sorted from PBMCs, obtained 45 days after the yellow fever booster vaccination. The sequence joins TRBV4-3 to TRBJ2-7; no D segment can be confidently identified. The TCR originated in a man younger than 35 who received the YFV17D yellow fever vaccine. Here is the DNA: TGCGCCAGCAGCCAAGATTTGGTAAGCGAGCAGTACTTC. The encoded protein is CASSQDLVSEQYF.